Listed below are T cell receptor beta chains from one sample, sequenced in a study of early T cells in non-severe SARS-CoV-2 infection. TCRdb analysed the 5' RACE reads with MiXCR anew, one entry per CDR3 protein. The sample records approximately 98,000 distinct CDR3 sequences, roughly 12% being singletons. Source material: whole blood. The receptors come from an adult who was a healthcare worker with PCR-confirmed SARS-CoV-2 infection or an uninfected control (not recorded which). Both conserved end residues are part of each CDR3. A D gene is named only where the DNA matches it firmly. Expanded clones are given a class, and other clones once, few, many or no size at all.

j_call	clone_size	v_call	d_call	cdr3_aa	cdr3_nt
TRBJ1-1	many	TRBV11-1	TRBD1	CASSPTGVATEAFF	TGTGCCAGCAGCCCGACAGGGGTGGCCACTGAAGCTTTCTTT
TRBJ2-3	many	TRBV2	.	CASSLGGRGTDTQYF	TGTGCCAGCAGCCTAGGAGGTCGGGGGACAGATACGCAGTATTTT
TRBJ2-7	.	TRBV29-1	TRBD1	CSAGTGYSEQYF	TGCAGCGCAGGGACAGGGTATAGCGAGCAGTACTTC
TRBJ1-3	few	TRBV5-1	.	CASSLELAGSGNTIYF	TGCGCCAGCAGCTTGGAACTTGCGGGATCTGGAAACACCATATATTTT
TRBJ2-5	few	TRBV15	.	CATSRSSQETQYF	TGTGCCACCAGCAGATCCTCCCAAGAGACCCAGTACTTC
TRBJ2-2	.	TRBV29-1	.	CSATGTSTGELFF	TGCAGCGCCACCGGGACCAGCACCGGGGAGCTGTTTTTT
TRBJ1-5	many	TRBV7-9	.	CASSSQGHSNQPQHF	TGTGCCAGCAGCTCACAGGGTCATAGCAATCAGCCCCAGCATTTT
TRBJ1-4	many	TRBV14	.	CASSQDTYGEKLFF	TGTGCCAGCAGCCAAGATACGTACGGTGAAAAACTGTTTTTT
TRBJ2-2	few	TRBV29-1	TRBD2	CSVARGGNTGELFF	TGCAGCGTTGCCCGGGGGGGAAACACCGGGGAGCTGTTTTTT
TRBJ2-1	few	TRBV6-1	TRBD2	CASLTLAGSTGRQFF	TGTGCCAGCTTAACTTTAGCGGGATCCACCGGAAGGCAGTTCTTC
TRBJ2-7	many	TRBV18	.	CASSPTLGETYEQYF	TGTGCCAGCTCACCTACCCTCGGGGAAACCTACGAGCAGTACTTC
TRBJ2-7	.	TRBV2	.	CASSRGQTIYEQYF	TGTGCCAGCAGTCGGGGTCAGACGATTTACGAGCAGTACTTC
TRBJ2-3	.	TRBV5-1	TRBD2	CASSPGLAGERADTQYF	TGCGCCAGCAGCCCGGGACTAGCGGGAGAGAGAGCAGATACGCAGTATTTT
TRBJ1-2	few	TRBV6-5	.	CASSYSFVGSWGYTF	TGTGCCAGCAGTTACTCATTTGTGGGGAGTTGGGGCTACACCTTC
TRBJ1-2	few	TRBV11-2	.	CASSLLTGTHRNQNYGYTF	TGTGCCAGCAGCCTTCTTACCGGGACACACAGGAATCAAAACTATGGCTACACCTTC
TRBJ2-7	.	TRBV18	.	CASSIRDEQYF	TGTGCCAGCTCAATCCGGGACGAGCAGTACTTC
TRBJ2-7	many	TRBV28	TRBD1	CASSPSTGAFYEQYF	TGTGCCAGCAGCCCGTCAACAGGGGCCTTCTACGAGCAGTACTTC
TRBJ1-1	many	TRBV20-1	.	CSVPQGARWTEAFF	TGCAGTGTACCACAAGGGGCGCGGTGGACTGAAGCTTTCTTT
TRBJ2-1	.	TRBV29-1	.	CSVETYTGWEHNEQFF	TGCAGCGTTGAAACCTACACAGGGTGGGAACACAATGAGCAGTTCTTC
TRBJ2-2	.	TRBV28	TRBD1	CASSLGQTHTGELFF	TGTGCCAGCAGCTTGGGACAGACCCACACCGGGGAGCTGTTTTTT
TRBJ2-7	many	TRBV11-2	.	CASSLVTVGSRDEQYF	TGTGCCAGCAGCTTAGTTACCGTCGGGTCCCGGGACGAGCAGTACTTC
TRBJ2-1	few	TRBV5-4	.	CASSLDSRAVEQFF	TGTGCCAGCAGCTTGGATTCGCGAGCTGTTGAGCAGTTCTTC
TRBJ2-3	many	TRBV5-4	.	CASSLERSTDTQYF	TGTGCCAGCAGCTTGGAACGCAGCACAGATACGCAGTATTTT
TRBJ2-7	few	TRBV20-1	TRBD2	CSARVTSGLRSAFYEQYF	TGCAGTGCTAGAGTGACTAGCGGACTTCGTTCAGCCTTCTACGAGCAGTACTTC
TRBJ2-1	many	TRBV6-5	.	CASSDGTLQFF	TGTGCCAGCAGCGACGGGACTTTGCAGTTCTTC
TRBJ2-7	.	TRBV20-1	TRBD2	CSALATASGSYEQYF	TGCAGTGCCCTAGCTACGGCTAGCGGGTCCTACGAGCAGTACTTC
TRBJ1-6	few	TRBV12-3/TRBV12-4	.	CATRAERSSPLHF	TGTGCCACCAGGGCCGAGCGTAGTTCACCCCTCCACTTT
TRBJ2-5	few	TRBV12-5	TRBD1	CASGEQGRRETQYF	TGTGCTAGTGGTGAACAGGGGAGACGAGAGACCCAGTACTTC
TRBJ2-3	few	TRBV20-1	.	CSPQESRVGTDTQYF	TGCAGTCCCCAGGAGTCCCGGGTGGGGACAGATACGCAGTATTTT
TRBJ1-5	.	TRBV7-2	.	CASSLTGQKNQPQHF	TGTGCCAGCAGCTTAACCGGACAGAAAAATCAGCCCCAGCATTTT
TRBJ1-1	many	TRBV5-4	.	CASSPVPLGGNTEAFF	TGTGCCAGCAGCCCGGTACCCCTAGGGGGGAACACTGAAGCTTTCTTT
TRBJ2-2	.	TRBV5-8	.	CASRPGRGGTGELFF	TGTGCCAGCAGGCCCGGCAGGGGAGGCACCGGGGAGCTGTTTTTT
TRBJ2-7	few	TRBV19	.	CASSIALGGHYEQYF	TGTGCCAGTAGTATAGCCCTGGGGGGACACTACGAGCAGTACTTC
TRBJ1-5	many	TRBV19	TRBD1	CASSWDRGDQPQHF	TGTGCCAGTAGTTGGGACAGGGGAGATCAGCCCCAGCATTTT
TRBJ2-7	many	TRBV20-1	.	CSASRVGAYEQYF	TGCAGTGCTAGCAGGGTCGGGGCCTACGAGCAGTACTTC
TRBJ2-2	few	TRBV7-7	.	CASTLGMNTGELFF	TGTGCTAGCACTCTAGGGATGAACACCGGGGAGCTGTTTTTT
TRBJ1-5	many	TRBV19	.	CASRGGGGNNQPQHF	TGTGCCAGTAGAGGCGGAGGGGGAAACAATCAGCCCCAGCATTTT
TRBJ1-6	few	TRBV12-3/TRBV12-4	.	CASTERPPLESPLHF	TGTGCCAGCACGGAGAGACCACCCCTGGAATCACCCCTCCACTTT
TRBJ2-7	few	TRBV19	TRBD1	CASTGTGSSYEQYF	TGTGCCAGTACCGGGACAGGGAGCTCCTACGAGCAGTACTTC
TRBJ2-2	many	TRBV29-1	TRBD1	CSVARTGAGELFF	TGCAGCGTTGCCCGGACAGGGGCCGGGGAGCTGTTTTTT
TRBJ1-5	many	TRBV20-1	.	CSARDQPGSNQPQHF	TGCAGTGCTAGAGATCAGCCGGGGTCCAATCAGCCCCAGCATTTT
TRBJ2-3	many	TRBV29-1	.	CSVGLAFFTDTQYF	TGCAGCGTTGGTCTAGCGTTTTTCACAGATACGCAGTATTTT
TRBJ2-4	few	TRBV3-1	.	CASSQAGVNIQYF	TGTGCCAGCAGCCAAGCAGGGGTAAACATTCAGTACTTC
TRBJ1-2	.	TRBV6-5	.	CASRGDSNYGYTF	TGTGCCAGCAGGGGAGATTCCAACTATGGCTACACCTTC
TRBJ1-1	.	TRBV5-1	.	CASSLVGSGTEAFF	TGCGCCAGCAGCTTGGTGGGAAGCGGCACTGAAGCTTTCTTT